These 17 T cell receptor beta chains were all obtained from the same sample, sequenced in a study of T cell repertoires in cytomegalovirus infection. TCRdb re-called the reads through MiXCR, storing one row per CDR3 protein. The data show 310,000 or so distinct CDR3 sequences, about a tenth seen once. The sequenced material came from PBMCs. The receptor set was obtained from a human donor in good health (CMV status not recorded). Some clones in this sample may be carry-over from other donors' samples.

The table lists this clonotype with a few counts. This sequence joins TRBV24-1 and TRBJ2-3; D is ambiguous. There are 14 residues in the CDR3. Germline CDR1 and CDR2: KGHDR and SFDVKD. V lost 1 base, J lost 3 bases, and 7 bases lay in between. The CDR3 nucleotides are TGTGCCACCAGTGATTTACTATCTACAGATACGCAGTATTTT. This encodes CATSDLLSTDTQYF.

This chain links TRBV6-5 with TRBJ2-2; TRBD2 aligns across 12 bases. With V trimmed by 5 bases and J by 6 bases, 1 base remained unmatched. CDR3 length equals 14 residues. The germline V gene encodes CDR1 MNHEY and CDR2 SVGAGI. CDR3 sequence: CASSPSGGAGELFF. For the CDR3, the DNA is TGTGCCAGCAGTCCTAGCGGGGGGGCCGGGGAGCTGTTTTTT.

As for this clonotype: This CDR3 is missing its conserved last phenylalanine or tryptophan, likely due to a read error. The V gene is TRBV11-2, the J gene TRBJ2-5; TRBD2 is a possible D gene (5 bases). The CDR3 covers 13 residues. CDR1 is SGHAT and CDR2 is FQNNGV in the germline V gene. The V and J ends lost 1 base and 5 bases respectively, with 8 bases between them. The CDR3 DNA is TGTGCCAGCAGCTTAGTTGGGAGCGAGACCCAGTACTTA. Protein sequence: CASSLVGSETQYL.

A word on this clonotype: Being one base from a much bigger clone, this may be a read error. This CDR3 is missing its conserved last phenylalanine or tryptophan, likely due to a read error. The chain's CDR3 is CASSSGTWAEKLFY. The CDR3, as DNA: TGTGCCAGCAGCTCCGGGACTTGGGCTGAAAAACTGTTTTAT. V usage is TRBV7-2 and J usage is TRBJ1-4, with D possibly matching TRBD1 (5 bases). Germline CDR1 and CDR2: SGHTA and FQGNSA. This CDR3 has 14 amino acids. The V end was cut by 4 bases, the J end by 7 bases, with 13 bases between.

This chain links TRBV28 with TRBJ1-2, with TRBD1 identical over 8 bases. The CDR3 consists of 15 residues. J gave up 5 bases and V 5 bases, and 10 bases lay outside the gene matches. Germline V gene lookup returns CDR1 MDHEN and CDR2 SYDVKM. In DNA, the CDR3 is TGTGCCAGCAGTCTGTTTTGGACAGGGCGGTATGGCTACACCTTC. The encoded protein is CASSLFWTGRYGYTF.

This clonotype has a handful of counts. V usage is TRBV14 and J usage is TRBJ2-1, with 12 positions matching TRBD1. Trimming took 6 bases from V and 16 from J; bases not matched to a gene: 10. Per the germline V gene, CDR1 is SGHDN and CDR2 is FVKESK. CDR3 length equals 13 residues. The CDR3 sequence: CASRNRDRGLQFF. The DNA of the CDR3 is TGTGCCAGCAGGAACCGGGACAGGGGGCTTCAATTCTTC.

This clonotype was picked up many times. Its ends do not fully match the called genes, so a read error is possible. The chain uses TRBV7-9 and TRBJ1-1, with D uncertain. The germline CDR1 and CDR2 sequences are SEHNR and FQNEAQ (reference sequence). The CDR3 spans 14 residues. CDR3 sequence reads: CASSLDTENTEAFF. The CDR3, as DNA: TGTGCCAGCAGCTTAGACACGGAGAACACGGAAGCTTTCTTT.

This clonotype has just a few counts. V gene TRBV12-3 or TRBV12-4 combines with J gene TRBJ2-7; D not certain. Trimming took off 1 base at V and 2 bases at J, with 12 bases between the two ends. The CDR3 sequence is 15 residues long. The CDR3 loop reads CASSLGTASTYEQYV. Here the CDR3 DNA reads TGTGCCAGCAGTTTAGGGACGGCCAGTACCTACGAGCAGTACGTC.

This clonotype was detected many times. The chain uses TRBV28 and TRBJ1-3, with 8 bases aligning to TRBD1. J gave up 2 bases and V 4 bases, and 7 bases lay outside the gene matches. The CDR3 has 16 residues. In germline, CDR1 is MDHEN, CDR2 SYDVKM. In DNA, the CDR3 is TGTGCCAGCAGTTCACAAGGACAGGGAACTGGAAACACCATATATTTT. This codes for CASSSQGQGTGNTIYF.

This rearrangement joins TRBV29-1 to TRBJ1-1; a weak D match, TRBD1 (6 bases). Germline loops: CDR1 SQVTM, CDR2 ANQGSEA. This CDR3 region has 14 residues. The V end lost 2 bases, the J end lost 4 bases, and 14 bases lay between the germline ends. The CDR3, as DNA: TGCAGCGTTGAACGGGACATTTGGAGCACTGAAGCTTTCTTT. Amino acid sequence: CSVERDIWSTEAFF.

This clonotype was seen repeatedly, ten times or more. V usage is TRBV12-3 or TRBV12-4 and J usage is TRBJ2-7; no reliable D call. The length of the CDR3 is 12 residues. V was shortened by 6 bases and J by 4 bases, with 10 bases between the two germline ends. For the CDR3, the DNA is TGTGCCAGCAGCGCGCTAGAGTACGAGCAGTACTTC. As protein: CASSALEYEQYF.

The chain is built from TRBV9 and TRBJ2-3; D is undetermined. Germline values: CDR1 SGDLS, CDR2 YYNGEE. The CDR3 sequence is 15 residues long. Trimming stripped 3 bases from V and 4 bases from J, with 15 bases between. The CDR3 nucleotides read TGTGCCAGCAGCGCTCAGACGGCAGTAGCAGATACGCAGTATTTT. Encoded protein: CASSAQTAVADTQYF.

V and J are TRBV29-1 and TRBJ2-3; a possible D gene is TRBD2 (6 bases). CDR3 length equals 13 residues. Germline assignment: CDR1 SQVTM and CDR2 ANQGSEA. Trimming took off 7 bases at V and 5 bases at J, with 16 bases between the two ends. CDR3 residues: CSAGGRLGDTQYF. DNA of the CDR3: TGCAGCGCCGGAGGGCGTCTAGGAGATACGCAGTATTTT.

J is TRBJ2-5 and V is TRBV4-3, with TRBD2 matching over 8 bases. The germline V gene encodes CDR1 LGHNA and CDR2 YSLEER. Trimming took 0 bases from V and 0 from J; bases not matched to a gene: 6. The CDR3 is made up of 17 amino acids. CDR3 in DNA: TGCGCCAGCAGCCAAGAACTAGCGGCCACGTACCAAGAGACCCAGTACTTC. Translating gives CASSQELAATYQETQYF.

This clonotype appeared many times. The CDR3 DNA sequence: TGCGCCAGCAGCCAAGAGGCGGCCATGGTGGACACCATATATTTT. It yields the protein CASSQEAAMVDTIYF. V usage is TRBV4-1 and J usage is TRBJ1-3; D gene uncertain. Germline loops: CDR1 MGHRA, CDR2 YSYEKL. The CDR3 extends over 15 amino acids. Trimming pared 0 bases from V and 8 bases from J, leaving 14 bases between.

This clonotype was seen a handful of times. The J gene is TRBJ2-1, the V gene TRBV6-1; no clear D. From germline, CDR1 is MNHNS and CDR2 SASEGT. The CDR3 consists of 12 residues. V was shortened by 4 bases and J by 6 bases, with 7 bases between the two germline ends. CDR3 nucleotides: TGTGCCAGCAGTGTTTTCGGCAATGAGCAGTTCTTC. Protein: CASSVFGNEQFF.

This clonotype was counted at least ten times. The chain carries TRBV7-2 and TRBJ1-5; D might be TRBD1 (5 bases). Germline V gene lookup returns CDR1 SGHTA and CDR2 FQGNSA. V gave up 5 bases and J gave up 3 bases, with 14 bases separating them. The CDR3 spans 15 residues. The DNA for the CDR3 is TGTGCCAGCAGCCCAACCCGGGGGGTCAATCAGCCCCAGCATTTT. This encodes CASSPTRGVNQPQHF.